This section outlines one T cell receptor (beta chain) sequence together with its context. Antigen specificity is unknown. The entry originates in a study of cytomegalovirus exposure and HLA in healthy donors. Across the whole study: HLA-typed donors were the source of around 77 million unique TCRs held in an early data release.

General study points: Most TCR sequences proved rare, with some public TCRs found in many donors.

The donors, nominally healthy at sampling, likely had unrecorded immune exposures. Both 60 Vbeta primers and 13 Jbeta primers went into the PCR. TCRdb's table, derived via immunoSEQ multiplex PCR, lists solely in-frame clones and lacks some. The top ten hold about 5% of the sample, which has roughly 140,000 clones, about 80% seen once. This clonotype was sampled from a male donor in good health and CMV-seronegative. The sample comprised PBMCs.

In DNA, the CDR3 is TGTGCCAGCAGCGACCCGGGGTCGGGGGACGAGCAGTACTTC. This codes for CASSDPGSGDEQYF. The chain combines TRBV9 with TRBJ2-7; tentative D call: TRBD2 (6 bases). V was clipped by 3 bases and J by 5 bases, with 15 bases between them. The CDR3 sequence is 14 residues long. CDR1 and CDR2 from the germline V gene are SGDLS and YYNGEE.